This passage covers 14 T cell receptor beta chains from one sample sequenced in a study of T cell responses to AZD1222 COVID-19 vaccine. Sequenced by immunoSEQ multiplex PCR; TCRdb stores in-frame clones only, minus some. Here the sample spans around 120,000 clones, about 90% being singletons. The specimen comprised peripheral blood, sampled on day 0 of AZD1222 vaccination. All receptors derive from an adult in good health.

The rearrangement joins TRBV15 to TRBJ1-2, with 8 bases identical to TRBD1. Germline trimming cut 1 base from V and 5 bases from J; bases unmatched to any gene: 6. The CDR3 spans 15 residues. Looked up from germline, CDR1 is LNHNV and CDR2 is YYDKDF (reference sequence). Here the CDR3 DNA reads TGTGCCACCAGCAGAGTCACAGGGGGTGGATATGGCTACACCTTC. It translates to CATSRVTGGGYGYTF. The full variable domain, its missing parts supplied by reference TRBV15 and TRBJ1-2, is DAMVIQNPRYQVTQFGKPVTLSCSQTLNHNVMYWYQQKSSQAPKLLFHYYDKDFNNEADTPDNFQSRRPNTSFCFLDIRSPGLGDTAMYLCATSRVTGGGYGYTFGSGTRLTVV.

A single count supports this clone. The V call is TRBV30, the J call TRBJ1-6; no clear D. Per germline, CDR1 GTSNPN and CDR2 SVGIG (reference sequence). Trimming removed 5 bases at V and 6 bases at J, with 11 bases between. CDR3 length: 13 residues. CDR3 sequence reads: CAWARQVNSPLHF. The CDR3 DNA reads as TGTGCCTGGGCCCGACAAGTTAATTCACCCCTCCACTTT. The variable domain in full, with the rest retrieved from reference TRBV30 and TRBJ1-6, is SQTIHQWPATLVQPVGSPLSLECTVEGTSNPNLYWYRQAAGRGLQLLFYSVGIGQISSEVPQNLSASRPQDRQFILSSKKLLLSDSGFYLCAWARQVNSPLHFGNGTRLTVT.

The chain has TRBV6-4 and TRBJ1-2, with 9 positions matching TRBD1. Germline CDR1 reads MRHNA; CDR2 reads SNTAGT. The CDR3 length is 13 residues. Losses at the gene ends were 0 bases for V and 7 bases for J; bases not matched to a gene: 0. As DNA, the CDR3 is TGTGCCAGCAGTGACTCGGACAGGGGTGGCTACACCTTC. It specifies CASSDSDRGGYTF.

The chain combines TRBV19 with TRBJ1-1; TRBD1 matches 9 bases. This CDR3 contains 15 residues. The V segment lost 7 bases and the J segment 5 bases; nucleotides outside the gene matches: 11. Per germline, CDR1 LNHDA and CDR2 SQIVND (reference sequence). The CDR3 sequence: CASNFGTGLHTEAFF. Here the CDR3 DNA reads TGTGCCAGTAATTTCGGGACAGGGCTACATACTGAAGCTTTCTTT.

The chain uses TRBV9 and TRBJ1-2; D call uncertain. The CDR3 runs 13 residues. Germline V gene lookup returns CDR1 SGDLS and CDR2 YYNGEE. Trimming took off 0 bases at V and 5 bases at J, with 8 bases between the two ends. DNA for the CDR3: TGTGCCAGCAGCGTAGCAACGGGTTATGGCTACACCTTC. Its protein product is CASSVATGYGYTF.

The gene calls are TRBV6-5 and TRBJ2-3, with D hard to call. Per germline, CDR1 MNHEY and CDR2 SVGAGI. The CDR3 loop spans 13 amino acids. The V end lost 6 bases, the J end lost 0 bases, and 7 bases lay between the germline ends. CDR3 loop: CASRLDSTDTQYF. The CDR3 DNA reads as TGTGCCAGCAGGCTAGACAGCACAGATACGCAGTATTTT.

This rearrangement joins TRBV6-5 to TRBJ2-7; tentative D call: TRBD2 (6 bases). Germline CDR1 reads MNHEY; CDR2 reads SVGAGI. This CDR3 comprises 15 residues. Trimming removed 6 bases at V and 2 bases at J, with 17 bases between. CDR3 region: CASSHKGLGTYEQYF. CDR3 in DNA: TGTGCCAGCAGCCACAAGGGACTTGGGACCTACGAGCAGTACTTC.

In its sample, this clone was seen once. A much more abundant neighbour one base away suggests this may be a read error. V usage is TRBV2 and J usage is TRBJ1-2; no reliable D call. This CDR3 spans 11 amino acids. Trimming pared 4 bases from V and 3 bases from J, leaving 3 bases between. Germline CDR1 SNHLY, CDR2 FYNNEI. The CDR3 protein is CASSGHYGYTF. The CDR3 DNA is TGTGCCAGCAGTGGACACTATGGCTACACCTTC.

The V and J genes are TRBV19 and TRBJ2-7, with TRBD1 matching over 7 bases. V gave up 4 bases and J gave up 1 base; unmatched junction bases: 7. The CDR3 is 15 residues long. Germline-derived CDR1 and CDR2 are LNHDA and SQIVND (reference sequence). The CDR3 nucleotides read TGTGCCAGTAGTACGCGACAGGGTGGGTCCTACGAGCAGTACTTC. It codes for CASSTRQGGSYEQYF.

This chain connects TRBV18 to TRBJ2-2; D unclear. Trimming took off 1 base at V and 2 bases at J, with 11 bases between the two ends. CDR3 length: 16 residues. The germline gives CDR1 KGHSH, CDR2 LQKENI. The CDR3 is CASSPRRQINTGELFF. In DNA, the CDR3 is TGTGCCAGCTCACCACGGCGGCAAATTAACACCGGGGAGCTGTTTTTT.

V usage is TRBV6-5 and J usage is TRBJ2-6; tentatively, D is TRBD1 or TRBD2 (5 bases each). The CDR3 length is 14 residues. CDR1 MNHEY and CDR2 SVGAGI come from the germline V gene. Deletions cut 8 bases from V and 2 bases from J, with 10 bases between. The CDR3 nucleotides are TGTGCCAGCTGCCTGGGGGCTGGGGCCAACGTCCTGACTTTC. It codes for CASCLGAGANVLTF.

This clone was recorded only once. CDR3 bases: TGTGCCAGTCGACGACAGGGAGAGACCCAGTACTTC. Its protein is CASRRQGETQYF. The gene calls are TRBV27 and TRBJ2-5, with 7 bases identical to TRBD1. Germline trimming cut 9 bases from V and 4 bases from J; bases unmatched to any gene: 5. This CDR3 is 12 amino acids long. Germline CDR1 and CDR2: MNHEY and SMNVEV (reference sequence).

The chain joins TRBV18 to TRBJ1-1, with 9 bases lining up with TRBD1. The V gene's germline CDR1 is KGHSH and CDR2 LQKENI. The CDR3 runs to 15 residues. The V gene end was trimmed by 6 bases and the J gene end by 0 bases; junction bases not matched to a gene: 5. The CDR3 sequence is CASSTGTGLNTEAFF. CDR3 in DNA: TGTGCCAGCTCCACCGGGACAGGGCTGAACACTGAAGCTTTCTTT.

This clone was seen just once. This chain uses TRBV29-1 with TRBJ2-2; 12 bases agree with TRBD1. The CDR3 extends over 14 amino acids. Germline CDR1 SQVTM, CDR2 ANQGSEA. Losses at the gene ends were 7 bases for V and 5 bases for J; bases not matched to a gene: 5. The chain's CDR3 is CSAGQGARTGELFF. The DNA for the CDR3 is TGCAGCGCGGGACAGGGGGCACGGACCGGGGAGCTGTTTTTT.